This T cell receptor beta chain was obtained from a study of blood T cells in healthy people across ages. Study as a whole: There was about one barcoded beta molecule captured by template switching per two T cells.

With regard to this clonotype: What it binds is not known.

The junction had 6 bases not matched to a gene; V was cut back by 3 bases and J by 0 bases. The CDR3 has 15 residues. The germline gives CDR1 SQVTM, CDR2 ANQGSEA. Combining a sample-barcoded 5' primer with a J-beta primer mix, a second PCR ran for roughly 7 to 11 cycles. Each CDR3 protein gets one entry after TCRdb re-called the 5' RACE reads with MiXCR. The sample consists of about a million distinct CDR3 sequences, 51% of them appearing once. Study results and caveats: Researchers report that TCR beta diversity correlated strongly with naive T cell percentage. One million T cells yielded diversity estimates that were considered underestimates.

This chain uses TRBV29-1 with TRBJ2-7; 9 bases line up with TRBD2. Sequencing input: blood. The sequence was collected from a woman in her fifties or sixties in good health. CDR3 sequence reads: CSVDYAGGSSYEQYF. CDR3 sequence (DNA): TGCAGCGTTGATTATGCGGGGGGGAGCTCCTACGAGCAGTACTTC.